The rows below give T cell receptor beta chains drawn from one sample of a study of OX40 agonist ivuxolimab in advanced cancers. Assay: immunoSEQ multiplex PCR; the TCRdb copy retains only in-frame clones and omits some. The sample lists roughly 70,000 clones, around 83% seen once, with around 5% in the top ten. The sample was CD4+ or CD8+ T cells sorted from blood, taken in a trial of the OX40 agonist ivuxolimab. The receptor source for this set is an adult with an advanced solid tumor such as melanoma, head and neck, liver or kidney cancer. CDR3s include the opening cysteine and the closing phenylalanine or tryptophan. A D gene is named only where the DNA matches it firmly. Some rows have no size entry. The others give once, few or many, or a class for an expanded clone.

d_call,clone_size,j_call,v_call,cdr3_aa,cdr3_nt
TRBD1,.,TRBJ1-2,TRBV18,CASSPTTGTGTASYGYTF,TGTGCCAGCTCACCCACAACCGGGACAGGGACCGCCAGCTATGGCTACACCTTC
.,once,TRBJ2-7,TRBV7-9,CASSLGRGLRAYEQYF,TGTGCCAGCAGCTTAGGTCGAGGGCTCCGAGCCTACGAGCAGTACTTC
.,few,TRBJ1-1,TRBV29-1,CSVVRAEAFF,TGCAGCGTTGTGAGGGCTGAAGCTTTCTTT
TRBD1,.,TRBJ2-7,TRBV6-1,CASSEYVGWDSSYEQYF,TGTGCCAGCAGTGAATATGTAGGTTGGGACAGCTCCTACGAGCAGTACTTC
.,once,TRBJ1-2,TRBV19,CASSDIGYGYTF,TGTGCCAGCTCCGACATCGGCTATGGCTACACCTTC
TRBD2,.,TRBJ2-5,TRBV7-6,CASSLGALAGGQETQYF,TGTGCCAGCAGCTTAGGGGCTCTGGCGGGGGGACAAGAGACCCAGTACTTC
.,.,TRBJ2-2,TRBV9,CASSGGDVGTGELFF,TGTGCCAGCAGCGGTGGGGACGTGGGGACCGGGGAGCTGTTTTTT
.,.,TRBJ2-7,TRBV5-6,CASSSEGDYAEQYF,TGTGCCAGCAGCTCGGAGGGAGACTATGCCGAGCAGTACTTC
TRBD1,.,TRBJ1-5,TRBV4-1,CASSQGQGDYSNQPQHF,TGCGCCAGCAGCCAGGGACAGGGAGATTATAGCAATCAGCCCCAGCATTTT
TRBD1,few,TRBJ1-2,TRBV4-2,CASSPDRGYGYTF,TGTGCCAGCAGCCCAGACAGGGGCTATGGCTACACCTTC
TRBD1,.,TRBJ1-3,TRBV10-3,CATESGQGSGNTIYF,TGTGCCACTGAAAGCGGACAGGGGTCTGGAAACACCATATATTTT
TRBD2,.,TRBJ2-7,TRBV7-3,CASSLSASGGAGEQYF,TGTGCCAGCAGCTTATCAGCTAGCGGGGGGGCAGGCGAGCAGTACTTC
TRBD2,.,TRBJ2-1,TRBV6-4,CASSDSTSDEQFF,TGTGCCAGCAGTGACTCGACTAGCGATGAGCAGTTCTTC
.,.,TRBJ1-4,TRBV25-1,CASSALPSRGEKLFF,TGTGCCAGCAGTGCCCTCCCGTCAAGGGGTGAAAAACTGTTTTTT
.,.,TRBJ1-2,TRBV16,CASSPHGAPYYGYTF,TGTGCCAGCAGCCCGCACGGAGCGCCATACTATGGCTACACCTTC
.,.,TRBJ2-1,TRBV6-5,CASRRVQGSYNEQFF,TGTGCCAGCAGGAGGGTCCAGGGTTCCTACAATGAGCAGTTCTTC
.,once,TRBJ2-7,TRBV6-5,CASSSLGGTPAQYF,TGTGCCAGCAGTTCATTAGGGGGGACACCAGCGCAGTACTTC
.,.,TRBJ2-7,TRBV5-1,CASSLVGFRGDEQYF,TGCGCCAGCAGCTTGGTGGGCTTCAGAGGGGACGAGCAGTACTTC
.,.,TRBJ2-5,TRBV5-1,CASSLVDPTKGETQYF,TGCGCCAGCAGCTTAGTAGACCCTACTAAGGGAGAGACCCAGTACTTC
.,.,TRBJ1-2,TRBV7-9,CASSLFDYGYTF,TGTGCCAGCAGCCTCTTCGACTATGGCTACACCTTC
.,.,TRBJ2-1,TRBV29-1,CSVEGASGSYNEQFF,TGCAGCGTTGAAGGAGCTTCAGGCTCCTACAATGAGCAGTTCTTC
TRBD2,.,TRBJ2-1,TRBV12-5,CASGLNSLAGQQFF,TGTGCTAGTGGCTTGAACTCGCTAGCGGGACAACAGTTCTTC
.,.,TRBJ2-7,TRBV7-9,CASSLESAGTYEQYF,TGTGCCAGCAGCTTAGAGAGCGCTGGGACCTACGAGCAGTACTTC
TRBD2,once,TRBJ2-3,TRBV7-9,CASSLAGTSGGRTDTQYF,TGTGCCAGCAGCTTAGCCGGGACTAGCGGGGGGCGGACAGATACGCAGTATTTT
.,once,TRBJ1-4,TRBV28,CASSFVDRSNEKLFF,TGTGCCAGCAGTTTTGTAGACAGATCGAATGAAAAACTGTTTTTT
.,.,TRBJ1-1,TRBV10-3,CAIRKGGIETEAFF,TGTGCCATCAGGAAGGGGGGGATAGAGACTGAAGCTTTCTTT
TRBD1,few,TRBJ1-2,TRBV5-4,CASSTGTAIHGYTF,TGTGCCAGCAGCACTGGGACAGCCATACATGGCTACACCTTC
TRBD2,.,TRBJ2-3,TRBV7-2,CASSRLAGGQDTQYF,TGTGCCAGCAGCAGACTAGCGGGAGGGCAAGATACGCAGTATTTT
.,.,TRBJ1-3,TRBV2,CASSAEGNAGNTIYF,TGTGCCAGCAGTGCCGAGGGTAATGCTGGAAACACCATATATTTT
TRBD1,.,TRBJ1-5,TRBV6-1,CASRGTGNQPQHF,TGTGCCAGCCGAGGGACAGGGAATCAGCCCCAGCATTTT
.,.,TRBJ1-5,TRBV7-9,CASSQGYSNQPQHF,TGTGCCAGCAGCCAAGGGTATAGCAATCAGCCCCAGCATTTT
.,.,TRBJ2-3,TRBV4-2,CASSQDSASDTQYF,TGTGCCAGCAGCCAAGATTCAGCATCGGATACGCAGTATTTT
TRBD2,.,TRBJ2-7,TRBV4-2,CASSRLAGGTYEQYF,TGTGCCAGCAGCCGTTTGGCGGGGGGCACCTACGAGCAGTACTTC
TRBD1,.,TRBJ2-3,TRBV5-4,CASSSGTESTDTQYF,TGTGCCAGCAGCTCTGGGACAGAGAGCACAGATACGCAGTATTTT
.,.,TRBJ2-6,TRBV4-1,CASSLTGQSSGANVLTF,TGCGCCAGCAGCCTAACAGGACAGAGCTCTGGGGCCAACGTCCTGACTTTC
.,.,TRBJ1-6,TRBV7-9,CASSFRTENSPLHF,TGTGCCAGCAGCTTCCGGACAGAGAATTCACCCCTCCACTTT
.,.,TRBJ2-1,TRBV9,CASSVGTPNYNEQFF,TGTGCCAGCAGCGTTGGGACGCCGAACTACAATGAGCAGTTCTTC
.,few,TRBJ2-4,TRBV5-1,CASSLGGGANIQYF,TGCGCCAGCAGCTTGGGTGGGGGAGCAAACATTCAGTACTTC
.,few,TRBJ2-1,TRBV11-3,CASSLECYASLCEQFF,TGTGCCAGCAGCTTAGAGTGCTACGCTAGCTTGTGTGAGCAGTTCTTC
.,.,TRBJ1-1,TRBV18,CASSSAGPEAFF,TGTGCCAGCTCCTCTGCAGGGCCCGAAGCTTTCTTT
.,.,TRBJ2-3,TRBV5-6,CASSSRYFADTQYF,TGTGCCAGCAGCTCGCGGTACTTCGCAGATACGCAGTATTTT
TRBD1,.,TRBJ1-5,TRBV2,CASSPQGEAQHF,TGTGCCAGCAGTCCACAGGGGGAAGCCCAGCATTTT
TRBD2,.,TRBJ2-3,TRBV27,CASKGTSRDTQYF,TGTGCCAGCAAAGGGACTAGCAGAGATACGCAGTATTTT
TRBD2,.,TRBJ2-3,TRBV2,CASIGAGGADTQYF,TGTGCCAGCATAGGAGCGGGGGGTGCAGATACGCAGTATTTT
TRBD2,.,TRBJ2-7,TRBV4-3,CASSQVLAGGPYEQYF,TGCGCCAGCAGCCAAGTCTTGGCGGGAGGGCCTTACGAGCAGTACTTC
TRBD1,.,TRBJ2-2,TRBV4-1,CASSQGQGPAGELFF,TGCGCCAGCAGCCAGGGACAGGGTCCGGCCGGGGAGCTGTTTTTT
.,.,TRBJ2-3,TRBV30,CAWETGTSTDTQYF,TGTGCCTGGGAAACAGGGACTAGCACAGATACGCAGTATTTT
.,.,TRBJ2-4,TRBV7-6,CASSSRGGGDIQYF,TGTGCCAGCAGCTCAAGAGGGGGTGGGGACATTCAGTACTTC
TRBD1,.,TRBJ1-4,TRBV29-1,CSVWTGDEKLFF,TGCAGCGTTTGGACAGGGGATGAAAAACTGTTTTTT
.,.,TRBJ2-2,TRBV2,CASSPLGQEARRSELFF,TGTGCCAGCAGTCCACTGGGTCAGGAGGCCCGTCGTTCGGAGCTGTTTTTT
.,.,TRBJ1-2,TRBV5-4,CASRPTGQTSAGYTF,TGTGCCAGCAGGCCCACGGGCCAGACTTCGGCCGGCTACACCTTC
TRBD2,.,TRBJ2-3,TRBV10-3,CAISEGTSGKTDTQYF,TGTGCCATCAGTGAGGGGACTAGCGGGAAGACAGATACGCAGTATTTT